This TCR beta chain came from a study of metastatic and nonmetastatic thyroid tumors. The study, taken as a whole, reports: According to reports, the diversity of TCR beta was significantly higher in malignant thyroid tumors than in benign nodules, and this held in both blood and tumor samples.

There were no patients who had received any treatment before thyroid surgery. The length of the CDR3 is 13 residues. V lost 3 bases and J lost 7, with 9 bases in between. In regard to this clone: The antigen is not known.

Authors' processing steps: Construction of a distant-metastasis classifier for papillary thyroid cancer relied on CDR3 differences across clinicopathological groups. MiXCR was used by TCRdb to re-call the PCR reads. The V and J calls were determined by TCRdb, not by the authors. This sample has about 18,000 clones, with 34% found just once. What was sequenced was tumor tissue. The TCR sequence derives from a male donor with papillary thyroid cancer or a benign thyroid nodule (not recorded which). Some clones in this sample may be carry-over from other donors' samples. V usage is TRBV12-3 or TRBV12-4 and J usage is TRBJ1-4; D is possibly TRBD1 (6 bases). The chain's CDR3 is CASSLGGGEKLFF. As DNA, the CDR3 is TGTGCCAGCAGTTTGGGAGGGGGTGAAAAACTGTTTTTT.